The rows below give T cell receptor beta chains drawn from one sample of a study of vaccination effects on CD4 cells after COVID-19. Some clones are missing from TCRdb's copy, which holds only in-frame ones; the method was immunoSEQ multiplex PCR. Of about 14,000 clones in the sample, over 60% were seen once. Their recognized antigens are unknown. The sample in question was CD4+ T cells from PBMCs cultured with SARS-CoV-2 spike peptides, obtained after COVID-19 vaccination. The receptors were gathered from a human donor who received a COVID-19 vaccine. CDR3s include the opening cysteine and the closing phenylalanine or tryptophan. Fields, in order: V gene, clone size, D gene, J gene, CDR3 DNA, CDR3 protein. D genes are given only for firm matches. The size of a clone is reported for some rows only, either as once, few or many, or as a class for expanded clones.

v_gene: TRBV7-9; abundance: NA; d_gene: TRBD2; j_gene: TRBJ2-1; CDR3nt: TGTGCCAGCAGCCGGCAACCTAGCGGGAGGGGTGAGCAGTTCTTC; CDR3aa: CASSRQPSGRGEQFF
v_gene: TRBV5-1; abundance: NA; d_gene: TRBD1; j_gene: TRBJ2-2; CDR3nt: TGCGCCAGCAGCTCTCCTGTCCAGGGGGCGGGCGGGGAGCTGTTTTTT; CDR3aa: CASSSPVQGAGGELFF
v_gene: TRBV6-5; abundance: NA; d_gene: NA; j_gene: TRBJ2-7; CDR3nt: TGTGCCAGCAGATCAGAGGGAACCGAGCAGTACTTC; CDR3aa: CASRSEGTEQYF
v_gene: TRBV28; abundance: NA; d_gene: NA; j_gene: TRBJ1-5; CDR3nt: TGTGCCAGCAGCCCAGTTTCGCCAGATCAGCCCCAGCATTTT; CDR3aa: CASSPVSPDQPQHF
v_gene: TRBV5-4; abundance: NA; d_gene: TRBD1; j_gene: TRBJ1-2; CDR3nt: TGTGCCAGCAGCGGACGGGACAGCAACTATGGCTACACCTTC; CDR3aa: CASSGRDSNYGYTF
v_gene: TRBV7-2; abundance: medium-sized; d_gene: TRBD1; j_gene: TRBJ1-2; CDR3nt: TGTGCCAGCAGCTCCGGACAGGGGGCGATTAATGGCTACACCTTC; CDR3aa: CASSSGQGAINGYTF
v_gene: TRBV19; abundance: NA; d_gene: NA; j_gene: TRBJ2-2; CDR3nt: TGTGCCAGTCGGCTGAACACCGGGGAGCTGTTTTTT; CDR3aa: CASRLNTGELFF
v_gene: TRBV19; abundance: NA; d_gene: NA; j_gene: TRBJ1-5; CDR3nt: TGTGCCAGTAAAACTGAGGACAGAAGCAATCAGCCCCAGCATTTT; CDR3aa: CASKTEDRSNQPQHF
v_gene: TRBV18; abundance: NA; d_gene: NA; j_gene: TRBJ1-4; CDR3nt: TGTGCCAGCTCACCACGAGGGGGGTCCGGTGAAAAACTGTTTTTT; CDR3aa: CASSPRGGSGEKLFF
v_gene: TRBV19; abundance: NA; d_gene: NA; j_gene: TRBJ2-6; CDR3nt: TGTGCCAGTAGTGCGGACAGACCTCTCTCTGGGGCCAACGTCCTGACTTTC; CDR3aa: CASSADRPLSGANVLTF
v_gene: TRBV27; abundance: NA; d_gene: NA; j_gene: TRBJ1-1; CDR3nt: TGTGCCAGCAGTTTAATATCGGGATCGAGAACTGAAGCTTTCTTT; CDR3aa: CASSLISGSRTEAFF
v_gene: TRBV19; abundance: NA; d_gene: TRBD2; j_gene: TRBJ2-1; CDR3nt: TGTGCCAGTAAAGGACTAGCGGACTACAATGAGCAGTTCTTC; CDR3aa: CASKGLADYNEQFF
v_gene: TRBV5-6; abundance: NA; d_gene: NA; j_gene: TRBJ2-2; CDR3nt: TGTGCCAGCAGCCCCAACCAGAACACCGGGGAGCTGTTTTTT; CDR3aa: CASSPNQNTGELFF
v_gene: TRBV4-3; abundance: NA; d_gene: NA; j_gene: TRBJ1-1; CDR3nt: TGCGCCAGCAGCCAAGTGGGGTCAGGGGCAGCTGAAGCTTTCTTT; CDR3aa: CASSQVGSGAAEAFF
v_gene: TRBV30; abundance: few; d_gene: NA; j_gene: TRBJ1-2; CDR3nt: TGTGCCCTGGGGGCGGGAGGCTACACCTTC; CDR3aa: CALGAGGYTF
v_gene: TRBV6-5; abundance: NA; d_gene: TRBD1; j_gene: TRBJ2-7; CDR3nt: TGTGCCAGCAGTTATAGAGCAGGGGGATACGAGCAGTACTTC; CDR3aa: CASSYRAGGYEQYF
v_gene: TRBV3-1/TRBV3-2; abundance: NA; d_gene: TRBD1; j_gene: TRBJ1-2; CDR3nt: TGTGCCAGCAGCCAAGGAGGGGGCCATGGCTACACCTTC; CDR3aa: CASSQGGGHGYTF
v_gene: TRBV28; abundance: NA; d_gene: NA; j_gene: TRBJ1-3; CDR3nt: TGTGCCAGCACCGGAGGAAACACCATATATTTT; CDR3aa: CASTGGNTIYF
v_gene: TRBV5-5; abundance: NA; d_gene: TRBD1; j_gene: TRBJ1-4; CDR3nt: TGTGCCAGCAGTCGGGACAGGGGGGGTGAAAAACTGTTTTTT; CDR3aa: CASSRDRGGEKLFF
v_gene: TRBV15; abundance: NA; d_gene: NA; j_gene: TRBJ2-1; CDR3nt: TGTGCCACCAGCCGAGGATACAATGAGCAGTTCTTC; CDR3aa: CATSRGYNEQFF
v_gene: TRBV3-1/TRBV3-2; abundance: medium-sized; d_gene: NA; j_gene: TRBJ2-7; CDR3nt: TGTGCCAGCAGCCCCTCCGGGGGTAGGGGAGGTCAGTACTTC; CDR3aa: CASSPSGGRGGQYF
v_gene: TRBV30; abundance: medium-sized; d_gene: NA; j_gene: TRBJ1-2; CDR3nt: TGTGCCTGGAATGGGGGTAACTATGGCTACACCTTC; CDR3aa: CAWNGGNYGYTF
v_gene: TRBV27; abundance: NA; d_gene: NA; j_gene: TRBJ2-2; CDR3nt: TGTGCCAGCAGTTTGGGAGAGGGGCGAGGCACCGGGGAGCTGTTTTTT; CDR3aa: CASSLGEGRGTGELFF
v_gene: TRBV2; abundance: once; d_gene: NA; j_gene: TRBJ1-2; CDR3nt: TGTGCCAGCAGTGAAGCCCAAAGGAACTATGGCTACACCTTC; CDR3aa: CASSEAQRNYGYTF
v_gene: TRBV2; abundance: NA; d_gene: NA; j_gene: TRBJ2-5; CDR3nt: TGTGCCAGCGGGAAACAGGGTGGGGAGACCCAGTACTTC; CDR3aa: CASGKQGGETQYF
v_gene: TRBV3-1/TRBV3-2; abundance: NA; d_gene: NA; j_gene: TRBJ2-1; CDR3nt: TGTGCCAGCAGTCGTGGCGAGCGGACCCGAGATGAGCAGTTCTTC; CDR3aa: CASSRGERTRDEQFF
v_gene: TRBV11-3; abundance: NA; d_gene: TRBD2; j_gene: TRBJ2-1; CDR3nt: TGTGCCAGCGCCCGGGGACTAGCGGGGACCAAATACAATGAGCAGTTCTTC; CDR3aa: CASARGLAGTKYNEQFF
v_gene: TRBV4-1; abundance: NA; d_gene: TRBD1; j_gene: TRBJ1-1; CDR3nt: TGCGCCAGCAGCCAAAGGGGGGACAGGGCGGCTTTCTTT; CDR3aa: CASSQRGDRAAFF
v_gene: TRBV7-9; abundance: NA; d_gene: TRBD1; j_gene: TRBJ2-4; CDR3nt: TGTGCCAGCAGGAGAGGACAGGGGGCGAACATTCAGTACTTC; CDR3aa: CASRRGQGANIQYF
v_gene: TRBV5-6; abundance: NA; d_gene: NA; j_gene: TRBJ1-2; CDR3nt: TGTGCCAGCAGCCTTGGGAGCACTAACTATGGCTACACCTTC; CDR3aa: CASSLGSTNYGYTF
v_gene: TRBV19; abundance: NA; d_gene: NA; j_gene: TRBJ1-5; CDR3nt: TGTGCCAGTAGTATTTCGGGCAATCAGCCCCAGCATTTT; CDR3aa: CASSISGNQPQHF
v_gene: TRBV19; abundance: NA; d_gene: TRBD1; j_gene: TRBJ2-6; CDR3nt: TGTGCCACCCGGACAGGGGCCCAGGCAGGGGCCAACGTCCTGACTTTC; CDR3aa: CATRTGAQAGANVLTF
v_gene: TRBV3-1/TRBV3-2; abundance: NA; d_gene: TRBD1; j_gene: TRBJ2-7; CDR3nt: TGTGCCAGCAGCCAAGGGACAGGGTCCGAGCAGTACTTC; CDR3aa: CASSQGTGSEQYF